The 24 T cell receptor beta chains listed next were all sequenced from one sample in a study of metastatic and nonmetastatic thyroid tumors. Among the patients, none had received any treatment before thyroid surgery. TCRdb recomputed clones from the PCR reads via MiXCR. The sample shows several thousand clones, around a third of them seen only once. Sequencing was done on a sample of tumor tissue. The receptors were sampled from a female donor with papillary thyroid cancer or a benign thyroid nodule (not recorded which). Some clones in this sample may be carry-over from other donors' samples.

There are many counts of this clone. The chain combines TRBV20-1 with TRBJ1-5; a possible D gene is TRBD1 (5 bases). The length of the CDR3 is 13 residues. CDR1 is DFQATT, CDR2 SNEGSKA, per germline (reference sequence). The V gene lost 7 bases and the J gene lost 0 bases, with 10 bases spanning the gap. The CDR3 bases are TGCAGTGTGACAGAGAGTAGCAATCAGCCCCAGCATTTT. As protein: CSVTESSNQPQHF.

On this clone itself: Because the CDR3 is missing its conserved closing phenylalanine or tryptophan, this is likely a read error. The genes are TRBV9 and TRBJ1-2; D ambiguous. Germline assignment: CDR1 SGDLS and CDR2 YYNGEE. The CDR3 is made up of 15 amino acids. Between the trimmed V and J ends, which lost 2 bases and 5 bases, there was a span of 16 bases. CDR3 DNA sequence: TGTGCCAGCAGCGTTGAGGCCAGCATCCAGTATGGCTACACCGTC. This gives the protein CASSVEASIQYGYTV.

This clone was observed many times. The DNA for the CDR3 is TGTGCCAGCAGGGGACAGAACCAAGAGACCCAGTACTTC. It is translated as CASRGQNQETQYF. The chain links TRBV5-4 to TRBJ2-5, with TRBD1 matching 7 bases. V shed 5 bases and J 0 bases; nucleotides not matched to a gene: 1. The CDR3 has 13 amino acids. Looked up from germline, CDR1 is SGHNT and CDR2 is YYREEE (reference sequence).

In DNA, the CDR3 is TGCGCCAGCAGCCCCCCGGGGGGAAGCTCCTATAATTCACCCCTCCACTTT. Its protein product is CASSPPGGSSYNSPLHF. The rearrangement links TRBV5-1 to TRBJ1-6; D might be TRBD1 (5 bases). The CDR3 covers 17 residues. Germline V gene sequence: CDR1 SGHRS, CDR2 YFSETQ. V was cut by 4 bases and J by 0 bases, with 14 bases left in between.

The CDR3 loop reads CASSKLTSGIAETQYF. CDR3 bases: TGTGCCAGCAGTAAATTGACTAGCGGGATTGCGGAGACCCAGTACTTC. V usage is TRBV2 and J usage is TRBJ2-5; 11 bases are a match to TRBD2. The CDR3 has 16 residues. Losses at the gene ends were 5 bases for V and 5 bases for J; bases not matched to a gene: 10. The germline gives CDR1 SNHLY, CDR2 FYNNEI.

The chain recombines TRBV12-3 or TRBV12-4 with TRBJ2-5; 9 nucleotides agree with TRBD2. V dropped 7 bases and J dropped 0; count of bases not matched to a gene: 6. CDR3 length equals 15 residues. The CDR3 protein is CASTLGTSYQETQYF. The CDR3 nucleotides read TGTGCCAGCACCCTAGGGACTAGCTACCAAGAGACCCAGTACTTC.

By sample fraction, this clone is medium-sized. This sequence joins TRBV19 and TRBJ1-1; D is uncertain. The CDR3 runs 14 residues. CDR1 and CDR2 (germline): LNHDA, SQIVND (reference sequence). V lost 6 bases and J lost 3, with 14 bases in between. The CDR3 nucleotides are TGTGCCAGTAGGGGAGGCACAAAGGACACTGAAGCTTTCTTT. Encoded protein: CASRGGTKDTEAFF.

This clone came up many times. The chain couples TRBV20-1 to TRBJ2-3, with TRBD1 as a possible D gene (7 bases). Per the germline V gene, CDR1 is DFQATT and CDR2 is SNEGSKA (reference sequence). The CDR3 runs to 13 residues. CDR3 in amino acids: CSSAGQSTDTQYF. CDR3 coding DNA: TGCAGCAGTGCGGGACAGAGCACAGATACGCAGTATTTT.

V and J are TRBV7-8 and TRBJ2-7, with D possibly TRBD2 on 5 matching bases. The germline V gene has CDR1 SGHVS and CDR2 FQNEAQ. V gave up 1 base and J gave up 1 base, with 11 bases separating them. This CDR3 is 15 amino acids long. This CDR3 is CASSLGAAESYEQYF. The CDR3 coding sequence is TGTGCCAGCAGCTTAGGAGCGGCGGAGTCCTACGAGCAGTACTTC.

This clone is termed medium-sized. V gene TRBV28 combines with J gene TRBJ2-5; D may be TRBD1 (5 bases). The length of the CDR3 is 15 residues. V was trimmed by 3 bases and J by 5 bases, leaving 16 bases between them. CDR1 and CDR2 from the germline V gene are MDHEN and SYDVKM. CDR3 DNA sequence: TGTGCCAGCAGTTTGGGGCAGCGCCTTAGGGAGACCCAGTACTTC. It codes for CASSLGQRLRETQYF.

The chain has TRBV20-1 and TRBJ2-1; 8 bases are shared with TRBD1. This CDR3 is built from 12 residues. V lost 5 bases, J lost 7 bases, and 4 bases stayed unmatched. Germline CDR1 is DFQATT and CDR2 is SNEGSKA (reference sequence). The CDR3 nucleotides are TGCAGTGCTGGGACAGGATCGAATGAGCAGTTCTTC. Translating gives CSAGTGSNEQFF.

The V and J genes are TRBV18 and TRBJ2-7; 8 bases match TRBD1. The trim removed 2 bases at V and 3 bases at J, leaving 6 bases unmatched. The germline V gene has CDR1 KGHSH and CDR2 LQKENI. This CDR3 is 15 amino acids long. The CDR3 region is CASSPGTGRLYEQYF. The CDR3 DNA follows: TGTGCCAGCTCACCAGGGACAGGACGCCTCTACGAGCAGTACTTC.

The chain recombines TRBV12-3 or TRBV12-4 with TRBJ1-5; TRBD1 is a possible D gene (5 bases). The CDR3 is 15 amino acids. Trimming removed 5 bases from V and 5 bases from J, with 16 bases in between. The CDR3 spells CASSPRRGVYQPQHF. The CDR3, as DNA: TGTGCCAGCAGTCCTCGTCGGGGGGTATATCAGCCCCAGCATTTT.

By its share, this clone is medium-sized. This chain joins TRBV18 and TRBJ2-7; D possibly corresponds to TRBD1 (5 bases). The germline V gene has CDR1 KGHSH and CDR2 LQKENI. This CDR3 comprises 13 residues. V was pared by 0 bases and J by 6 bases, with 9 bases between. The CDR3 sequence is CASSPPTGPEQYF. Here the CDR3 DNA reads TGTGCCAGCTCACCACCTACAGGCCCCGAGCAGTACTTC. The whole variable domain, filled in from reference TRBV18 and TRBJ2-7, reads NAGVMQNPRHLVRRRGQEARLRCSPMKGHSHVYWYRQLPEEGLKFMVYLQKENIIDESGMPKERFSAEFPKEGPSILRIQQVVRGDSAAYFCASSPPTGPEQYFGPGTRLTVT.

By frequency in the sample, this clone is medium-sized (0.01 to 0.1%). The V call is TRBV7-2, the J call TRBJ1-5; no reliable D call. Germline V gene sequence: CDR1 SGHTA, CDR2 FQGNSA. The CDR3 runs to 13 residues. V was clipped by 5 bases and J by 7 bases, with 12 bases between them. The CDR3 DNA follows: TGTGCCAGCAGCCCGGGGAGGGCCCAGCCCCAGCATTTT. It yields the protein CASSPGRAQPQHF.

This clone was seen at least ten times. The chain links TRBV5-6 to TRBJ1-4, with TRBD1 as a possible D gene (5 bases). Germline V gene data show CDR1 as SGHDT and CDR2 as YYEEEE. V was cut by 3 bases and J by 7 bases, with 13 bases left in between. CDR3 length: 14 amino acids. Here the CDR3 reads CASSSGLRGEKLFF. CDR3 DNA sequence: TGTGCCAGCAGCTCGGGACTGAGAGGTGAAAAACTGTTTTTT.

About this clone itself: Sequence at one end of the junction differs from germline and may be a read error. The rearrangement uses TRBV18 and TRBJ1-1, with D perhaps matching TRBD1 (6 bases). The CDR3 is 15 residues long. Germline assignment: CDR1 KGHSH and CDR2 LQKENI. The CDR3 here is CASSQGRGVNTEAFF. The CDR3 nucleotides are TGCGCCAGCTCACAGGGTCGGGGGGTGAACACTGAAGCTTTCTTT.

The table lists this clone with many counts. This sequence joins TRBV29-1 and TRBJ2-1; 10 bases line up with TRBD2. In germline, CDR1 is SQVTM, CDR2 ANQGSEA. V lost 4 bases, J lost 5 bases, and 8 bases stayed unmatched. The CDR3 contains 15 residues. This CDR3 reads CSVGSASGSDNEQFF. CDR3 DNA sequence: TGCAGCGTTGGGTCGGCTAGCGGGAGCGACAATGAGCAGTTCTTC.

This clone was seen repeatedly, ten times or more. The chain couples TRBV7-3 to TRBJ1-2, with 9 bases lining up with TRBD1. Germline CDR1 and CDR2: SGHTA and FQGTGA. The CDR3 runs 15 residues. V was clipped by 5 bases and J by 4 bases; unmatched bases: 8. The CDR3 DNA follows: TGTGCCAGCAGCCAAACAGGGGGCGCGGGCTATGGCTACACCTTC. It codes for CASSQTGGAGYGYTF.

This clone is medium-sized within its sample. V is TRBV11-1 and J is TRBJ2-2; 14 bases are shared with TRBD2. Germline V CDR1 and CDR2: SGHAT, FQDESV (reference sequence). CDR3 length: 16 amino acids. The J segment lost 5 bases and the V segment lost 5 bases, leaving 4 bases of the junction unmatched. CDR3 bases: TGTGCCAGCAGCGGACTAGCGGGAGGAAGAACCGGGGAGCTGTTTTTT. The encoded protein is CASSGLAGGRTGELFF.

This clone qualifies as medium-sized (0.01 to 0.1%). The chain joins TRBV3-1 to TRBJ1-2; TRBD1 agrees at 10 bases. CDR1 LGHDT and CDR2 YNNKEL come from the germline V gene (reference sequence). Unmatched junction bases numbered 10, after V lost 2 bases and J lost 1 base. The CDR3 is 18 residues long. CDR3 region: CASSQLFDRGLSNYGYTF. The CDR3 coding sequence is TGTGCCAGCAGCCAACTTTTCGACAGGGGGCTCAGTAACTATGGCTACACCTTC. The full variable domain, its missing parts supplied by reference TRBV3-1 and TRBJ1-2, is DTAVSQTPKYLVTQMGNDKSIKCEQNLGHDTMYWYKQDSKKFLKIMFSYNNKELIINETVPNRFSPKSPDKAHLNLHINSLELGDSAVYFCASSQLFDRGLSNYGYTFGSGTRLTVV.

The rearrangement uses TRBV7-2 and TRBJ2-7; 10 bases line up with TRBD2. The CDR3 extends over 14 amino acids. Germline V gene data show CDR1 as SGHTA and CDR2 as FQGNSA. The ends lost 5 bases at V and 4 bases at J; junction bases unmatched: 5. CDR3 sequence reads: CASSLWTSGYEQYF. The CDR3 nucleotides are TGTGCCAGCAGCCTCTGGACTAGCGGATACGAGCAGTACTTC.

DNA for the CDR3: TGTGCCTGGAGTTGGACAGGATGGTACGAGCAGTACTTC. Protein: CAWSWTGWYEQYF. V is TRBV30 and J is TRBJ2-7, with 7 bases that match TRBD1. The V gene end was trimmed by 2 bases and the J gene end by 4 bases; junction bases not matched to a gene: 5. CDR3 size: 13 residues. The germline V gene encodes CDR1 GTSNPN and CDR2 SVGIG (reference sequence).

CDR3 loop: CASSYPMSTDTQYF. For the CDR3, the DNA is TGTGCCAGCAGTTACCCGATGTCCACAGATACGCAGTATTTT. This sequence joins TRBV6-2 or TRBV6-3 and TRBJ2-3; D gene ambiguous. The V gene's germline CDR1 is MNHEY and CDR2 SVGEGT. This CDR3 spans 14 amino acids. The ends were cut back, 2 bases at V and 2 bases at J, with 8 bases in the middle.